This TCR beta chain stems from a study of blood T cell repertoires in COVID-19. Participant ages covered roughly 18 to 89 years across 24 US areas. Donors were grouped by their self-reported clinical history. The V segment lost 1 base and the J segment 4 bases; nucleotides outside the gene matches: 6. This CDR3 spans 15 amino acids. Germline V gene lookup returns CDR1 MDHEN and CDR2 SYDVKM. Assay: immunoSEQ multiplex PCR; the TCRdb copy retains only in-frame clones and omits some. The sample includes roughly 280,000 clones, roughly 90% of them seen just once. Sequenced sample: PBMCs or T cells enriched from blood (not recorded which). This TCR was recovered from a woman aged 55-70 years who had recovered from COVID-19. V usage is TRBV28 and J usage is TRBJ1-2; 7 bases map to TRBD1. As DNA, the CDR3 is TGTGCCAGCAGTTTATCCCCGACAGGGCTCTATGGCTACACCTTC. Its translation is CASSLSPTGLYGYTF.